This T cell receptor beta chain was documented in a study of T cell responses to AZD1222 COVID-19 vaccine. Findings and limits, study-wide: After two AZD1222 doses, spike-specific TCR breadth and depth rose versus day 0. White British ancestry dominated among donors, who included more females, and clonal diversity was possibly underestimated.

This clone has just one count. Its target is not known. Generated by immunoSEQ multiplex PCR, the TCRdb table keeps only in-frame clones and is missing some. The profile shows some 120,000 clones, around nine tenths of them singletons. With V trimmed by 2 bases and J by 4 bases, 3 bases remained unmatched. This CDR3 has 14 residues. Germline CDR1 MDHEN, CDR2 SYDVKM. The sequenced sample was peripheral blood, obtained 28 days after the second dose of the MenACWY control vaccine. V gene TRBV28 combines with J gene TRBJ2-3; 7 bases are a match to TRBD1. The sequence derives from an adult who received the MenACWY meningococcal vaccine as a control. CDR3: CASSLRDSPDTQYF. DNA for the CDR3: TGTGCCAGCAGTTTACGGGACAGTCCAGATACGCAGTATTTT.